One T cell receptor (beta chain) is described in this entry. Investigators sourced 1.5 to 2 micrograms of genomic DNA from cryopreserved PBMCs for TCR beta libraries. The repertoire was sequenced with immunoSEQ multiplex PCR; TCRdb's copy has only in-frame clones and lacks some. The sample has 200,000 to 250,000 clones, 60% to 75% seen once; the top ten hold 15%. This sample is drawn from a study of cytotoxic CD8 clonotypes in ibrutinib-treated CLL. V lost 6 bases and J 4 bases, leaving 13 bases between the germline ends. Germline CDR1 LNHDA, CDR2 SQIVND (reference sequence). The CDR3 is made up of 13 amino acids.

The receptor was derived from a human donor with chronic lymphocytic leukemia. The chain carries TRBV19 and TRBJ2-7; D uncertain. The material sequenced was PBMCs, taken after 24 months of ibrutinib treatment. The CDR3 is CASSITSDYEQYF. Here the CDR3 DNA reads TGTGCCAGTAGCATTACCTCCGATTACGAGCAGTACTTC. Full variable domain (outside the CDR3, taken from reference TRBV19 and TRBJ2-7): DGGITQSPKYLFRKEGQNVTLSCEQNLNHDAMYWYRQDPGQGLRLIYYSQIVNDFQKGDIAEGYSVSREKKESFPLTVTSAQKNPTAFYLCASSITSDYEQYFGPGTRLTVT.